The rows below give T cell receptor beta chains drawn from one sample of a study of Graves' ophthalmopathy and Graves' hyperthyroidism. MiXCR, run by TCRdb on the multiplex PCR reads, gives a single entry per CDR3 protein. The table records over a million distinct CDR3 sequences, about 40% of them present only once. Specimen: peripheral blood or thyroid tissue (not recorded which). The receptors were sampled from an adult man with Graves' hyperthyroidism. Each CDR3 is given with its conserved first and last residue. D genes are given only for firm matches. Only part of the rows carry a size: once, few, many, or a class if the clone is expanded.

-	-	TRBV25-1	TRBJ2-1	CASSEFGGRGDNEQFF	TGTGCCAGCAGTGAATTTGGTGGCAGGGGTGACAATGAGCAGTTCTTC
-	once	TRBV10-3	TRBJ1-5	CAIRETTGRNQPQHF	TGTGCCATCAGGGAAACAACAGGACGCAATCAGCCCCAGCATTTT
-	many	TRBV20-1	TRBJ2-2	CSARTVGQPNTGELFF	TGCAGTGCTAGAACCGTTGGACAGCCGAACACCGGGGAGCTGTTTTTT
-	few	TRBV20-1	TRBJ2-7	CSARAPGGWTTLSYEQYF	TGCAGTGCTAGAGCCCCTGGTGGCTGGACTACCCTCTCCTACGAGCAGTACTTC
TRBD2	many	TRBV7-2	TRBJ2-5	CASSFGVRVAGVF	TGTGCCAGCAGCTTTGGGGTCCGGGTAGCGGGAGTGTTC
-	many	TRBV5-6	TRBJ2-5	CASSGTGDRGTQYF	TGTGCCAGCAGCGGGACGGGGGATCGGGGGACCCAGTACTTC
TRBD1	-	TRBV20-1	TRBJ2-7	CSAHSGQGLTYEQYF	TGCAGTGCGCATTCAGGACAGGGGTTGACATACGAGCAGTACTTC
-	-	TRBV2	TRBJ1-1	CATLIRPNTEAFF	TGTGCCACCCTGATCCGGCCGAACACTGAAGCTTTCTTT
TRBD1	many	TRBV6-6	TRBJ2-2	CASKRDRVSGGELFF	TGTGCCAGCAAACGGGACAGGGTGTCGGGCGGGGAGCTGTTTTTT
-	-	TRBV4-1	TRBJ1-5	CASSQDVGTGWAAHF	TGCGCCAGCAGCCAAGATGTGGGTACCGGGTGGGCAGCGCATTTT
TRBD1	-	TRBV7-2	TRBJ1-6	CASSYRTGYNSPLHF	TGTGCCAGCAGCTACCGGACAGGTTATAATTCACCCCTCCACTTT
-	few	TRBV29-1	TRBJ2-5	CSVLDSGETQYF	TGCAGCGTTCTTGACTCGGGGGAGACCCAGTACTTC
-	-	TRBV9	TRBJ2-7	CASSPRPYDYEQYF	TGTGCCAGCAGCCCCCGCCCGTACGACTACGAGCAGTACTTC
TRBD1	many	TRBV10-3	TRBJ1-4	CAISGQGFEKLFF	TGTGCCATCAGTGGACAGGGGTTCGAAAAACTGTTTTTT
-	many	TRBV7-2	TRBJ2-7	CASSLGGTYNYEQYF	TGTGCCAGCAGCTTAGGGGGGACTTACAACTACGAGCAGTACTTC
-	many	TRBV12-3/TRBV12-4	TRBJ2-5	CASSLGRAAETQYF	TGTGCCAGCAGTTTAGGCAGGGCCGCCGAGACCCAGTACTTC
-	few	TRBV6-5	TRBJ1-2	CASSYSSRTMNGYTF	TGTGCCAGCAGTTACTCGTCCCGGACCATGAATGGCTACACCTTC
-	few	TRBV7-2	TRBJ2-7	CASSLERQSREQYF	TGTGCCAGCAGCTTAGAACGACAGAGTCGGGAGCAGTACTTC
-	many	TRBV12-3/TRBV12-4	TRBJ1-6	CASSQGHNSPLHF	TGTGCCAGCAGCCAGGGACATAATTCACCCCTCCACTTT
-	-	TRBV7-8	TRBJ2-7	CASSSGPRGSQYF	TGTGCCAGCAGCTCGGGACCCCGGGGGTCGCAGTACTTC
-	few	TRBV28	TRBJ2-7	CASSLDTREQYF	TGTGCCAGCAGTTTGGACACTAGGGAGCAGTACTTC
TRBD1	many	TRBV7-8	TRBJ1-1	CASSLGQGVNMNTEAFF	TGTGCCAGCAGCTTGGGGCAGGGGGTCAACATGAACACTGAAGCTTTCTTT
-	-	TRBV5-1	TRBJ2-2	CASSLGQGGFTGELFF	TGCGCCAGCAGCTTGGGACAGGGAGGTTTCACCGGGGAGCTGTTTTTT
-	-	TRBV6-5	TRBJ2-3	CASRPGATMTGTTDTQYF	TGTGCCAGCAGACCCGGGGCCACGATGACAGGAACCACAGATACGCAGTATTTT
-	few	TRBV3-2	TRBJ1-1	CASSQVGAYTEAFF	TGTGCCAGCAGCCAAGTCGGAGCTTACACTGAAGCTTTCTTT
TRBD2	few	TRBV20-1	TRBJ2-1	CSAREASGFSYNEQFF	TGCAGTGCTCGAGAGGCTAGCGGCTTCTCCTACAATGAGCAGTTCTTC
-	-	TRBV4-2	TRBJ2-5	CASSQDPIGQETQYF	TGTGCCAGCAGCCAAGATCCAATAGGCCAAGAGACCCAGTACTTC
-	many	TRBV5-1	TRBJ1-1	CASSTTGLRNTEAFF	TGCGCCAGCAGCACGACGGGACTCAGGAACACTGAAGCTTTCTTT
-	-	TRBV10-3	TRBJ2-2	CAISQGYTGELFF	TGTGCCATCAGCCAGGGGTATACCGGGGAGCTGTTTTTT
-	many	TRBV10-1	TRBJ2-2	CASSDEGPNTGELFF	TGCGCCAGCAGTGACGAGGGGCCTAACACCGGGGAGCTGTTTTTT
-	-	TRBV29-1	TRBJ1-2	CSVHGGARGYTF	TGCAGCGTTCACGGCGGGGCGCGTGGCTACACCTTC
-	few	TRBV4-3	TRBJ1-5	CASSQGTPGLSNQPQHF	TGCGCCAGCAGCCAAGGGACACCCGGCCTTAGCAATCAGCCCCAGCATTTT
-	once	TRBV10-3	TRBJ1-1	CAISEADTEAFF	TGTGCCATCAGTGAGGCCGACACTGAAGCTTTCTTT
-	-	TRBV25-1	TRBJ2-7	CANSRQWGYEQYF	TGTGCAAATTCGAGACAGTGGGGCTACGAGCAGTACTTC
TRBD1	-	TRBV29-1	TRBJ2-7	CSTDGTGGSYEQYF	TGCAGCACTGACGGCACAGGGGGCTCCTACGAGCAGTACTTC
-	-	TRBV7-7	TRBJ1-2	CASRKDSPNYGYTF	TGTGCCAGCAGAAAGGACAGTCCTAACTATGGCTACACCTTC
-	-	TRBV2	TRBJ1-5	CASSEDGHQPQHF	TGTGCCAGCAGTGAAGACGGCCATCAGCCCCAGCATTTT
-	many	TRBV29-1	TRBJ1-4	CSAGGLNRAGEKLFF	TGCAGCGCCGGGGGCCTGAACAGGGCCGGTGAAAAACTGTTTTTT
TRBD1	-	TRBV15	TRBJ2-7	CATRPRQGLAQYF	TGTGCCACGAGACCCAGACAGGGTTTAGCGCAGTACTTC
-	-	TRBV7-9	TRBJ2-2	CASSFRDIYTGELFF	TGTGCCAGCAGCTTCCGGGACATCTACACCGGGGAGCTGTTTTTT
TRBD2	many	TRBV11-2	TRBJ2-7	CASSLLSGIYEQYF	TGTGCCAGCAGCTTACTTAGCGGGATCTACGAGCAGTACTTC
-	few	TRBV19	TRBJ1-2	CASSPRGRGLDYGYTF	TGTGCCAGTAGTCCCCGAGGCCGCGGGTTGGACTATGGCTACACCTTC
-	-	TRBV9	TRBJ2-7	CASSQGDVGNDEQYF	TGTGCCAGCAGCCAAGGGGATGTTGGAAACGACGAGCAGTACTTC